This T cell receptor (beta chain) was sequenced for a study of blood T cells in healthy people across ages. A second PCR, run for roughly 7 to 12 cycles, used a sample-barcoded 5' primer plus a J-beta primer mix. From the 5' RACE reads, TCRdb called clonotypes with MiXCR, one entry per CDR3 protein. The top ten hold roughly 25% of the sample, which has around 780,000 distinct CDR3 sequences, 56% seen once. Sequencing was carried out using blood. This clonotype was obtained from a man aged 35-49 years in good health.

CDR3 sequence reads: CASLQGAIQETQYF. The CDR3 DNA follows: TGTGCCAGCCTGCAAGGGGCCATCCAAGAGACCCAGTACTTC. The chain has TRBV3-1 and TRBJ2-5; a possible D gene is TRBD1 (5 bases). CDR1 is LGHDT and CDR2 is YNNKEL in the germline V gene (reference sequence). The ends were cut back, 8 bases at V and 1 base at J, with 14 bases in the middle. This CDR3 is built from 14 residues.